A selection of T cell receptor beta chains follows, all from one sample in a study of neurological immune-mediated disorders. MiXCR, run by TCRdb on the 5' RACE reads, gives a single entry per CDR3 protein. The sample contains 35,000 to 50,000 distinct CDR3 sequences, 2.5% of which appear only once. Sequencing used PBMCs. These receptors came from a man aged 50-59 years with multiple sclerosis. Both conserved end residues are part of each CDR3. A D gene is named only where the DNA matches it firmly. Size tells how often a clone was seen, or its class if it is expanded.

CDR3nt	CDR3aa	j_gene	d_gene	abundance	v_gene
TGCGCCAGCAGCCAAGGAGGGAGCGTGGATACGCAGTATTTT	CASSQGGSVDTQYF	TRBJ2-3	-	many	TRBV4-3
TGTGCCAGCAGTTGGGGGGGACACTCCTACGAGCAGTACTTC	CASSWGGHSYEQYF	TRBJ2-7	-	many	TRBV6-2/TRBV6-3
TGTGCCAGCAGTCCGTGGACACGCGAGGGCTACACCTTC	CASSPWTREGYTF	TRBJ1-2	-	many	TRBV27
TGTGCCAGCAGCTTCTTTTCGGGGGGGAGAGGAGGGGAGCTGTTTTTT	CASSFFSGGRGGELFF	TRBJ2-2	TRBD2	many	TRBV7-2
TGCGCCAGCAGTCCGCAGGTGGGACAGATCTATGGCTACACCTTC	CASSPQVGQIYGYTF	TRBJ1-2	TRBD1	many	TRBV5-1
TGTGCCAGCAGTGAAAGTACAGGGGGTCAGCCCCAGAATTTT	CASSESTGGQPQNF	TRBJ1-5	TRBD1	many	TRBV6-2/TRBV6-3
TGCGCCAGCAGCTTGGATGTGGTGAACACTGAAGCTTTCTTT	CASSLDVVNTEAFF	TRBJ1-1	-	many	TRBV5-1
TGTGCCAGCACCAACTCAGGGGAAGGCTACACCTTC	CASTNSGEGYTF	TRBJ1-2	-	many	TRBV7-8
TGTGCCAGCAGTTACTCGTACCGGGACACCTATGGCTACACCTTC	CASSYSYRDTYGYTF	TRBJ1-2	-	many	TRBV6-5
TGCAGTGCCCCCCGCGACATGAACACTGAAGCTTTCTTT	CSAPRDMNTEAFF	TRBJ1-1	-	many	TRBV20-1
TGTGCCAGCAGTTTAGCGTGGCAGGGACCCTACAATGAGCAGTTCTTC	CASSLAWQGPYNEQFF	TRBJ2-1	-	many	TRBV12-3/TRBV12-4
TGCGCCAGCAGCCAAGGGTACAGGACGAACACTGAAGCTTTCTTT	CASSQGYRTNTEAFF	TRBJ1-1	-	many	TRBV4-3
TGTGCCAGCAGCTTAGGAGGACAGGGGTGGAATTCACCCCTCCACTTT	CASSLGGQGWNSPLHF	TRBJ1-6	TRBD1	many	TRBV7-2
TGCAGCGCCCGAAAGGCAGGGGAGGGGGATGAGCAGTTCTTC	CSARKAGEGDEQFF	TRBJ2-1	-	many	TRBV29-1
TGTGCCAGCAGCTTAACGCATCAGCCCCAGCATTTT	CASSLTHQPQHF	TRBJ1-5	-	many	TRBV7-2
TGTGCCAGCAGTGAAGATGCGGGGTTGGAGACCCAGTACTTC	CASSEDAGLETQYF	TRBJ2-5	-	many	TRBV6-1
TGTGCCATCAGTGAGTCGACAGGGAATCAGCCCCAGAATTTT	CAISESTGNQPQNF	TRBJ1-5	TRBD1	many	TRBV10-3
TGCGCCAGCAGCTTTGAAGGGGCTTCTGGAGCTTTCTTT	CASSFEGASGAFF	TRBJ1-1	-	many	TRBV5-1
TGTGCCAGCAGCTTAGCGGGGAGCAATCAGCCCCAGCATTTT	CASSLAGSNQPQHF	TRBJ1-5	-	many	TRBV7-9
TGTGCCAGCAGCCCCAGACAGGACCTAAGGGGCATTCAGTACTTC	CASSPRQDLRGIQYF	TRBJ2-4	-	many	TRBV7-9
TGCGCCAGCAGTGATGAACAGGGATACTCTGGGGCCAACGTCCTGACTTTC	CASSDEQGYSGANVLTF	TRBJ2-6	-	many	TRBV10-2
TGTGCCAGCAGCCTTACAGCGAGCTCTGGAAACACCATATATTTT	CASSLTASSGNTIYF	TRBJ1-3	-	medium-sized	TRBV5-5
TGCGCCAGTCGTTGGAGGGACCCCCAAGAGACCCAGTACTTC	CASRWRDPQETQYF	TRBJ2-5	-	many	TRBV5-1
TGTGCCAGCAGTCCTGGACAGGGGAATTACGAGCAGTACTTC	CASSPGQGNYEQYF	TRBJ2-7	TRBD1	many	TRBV5-6
TGTGCCAGCAGTTCCCCGGGTACAGAGAATCAGCCCCAGCATTTT	CASSSPGTENQPQHF	TRBJ1-5	-	many	TRBV6-6
TGCAGTGTTAACTCCGGGACTAGCGGGACCCCCAAGTACTTC	CSVNSGTSGTPKYF	TRBJ2-5	TRBD2	many	TRBV20-1
TGCGCCAGCAGCCCGGGACTCCATGATTCACCCCTCCACTTT	CASSPGLHDSPLHF	TRBJ1-6	-	many	TRBV5-1
TGTGCCAGCAGCTTAGAGTATTTACGCACAGATACGCAGTATTTT	CASSLEYLRTDTQYF	TRBJ2-3	-	many	TRBV7-2
TGCGCCAGCAGCGGCGGGGGGCAACGGAAGGCTGAAGCTTTCTTT	CASSGGGQRKAEAFF	TRBJ1-1	-	many	TRBV5-1
TGCGCCAGCAGCTTGTTTGGCACTGAAGCTTTCTTT	CASSLFGTEAFF	TRBJ1-1	-	many	TRBV5-1
TGTGCCAGCGCGAGTCAGGGCATTAACTATGGCTACACCTTC	CASASQGINYGYTF	TRBJ1-2	-	many	TRBV2
TGCGCCAGCAGCTTGATGAGTATTATGGATGGCTACACCTTC	CASSLMSIMDGYTF	TRBJ1-2	-	many	TRBV5-1